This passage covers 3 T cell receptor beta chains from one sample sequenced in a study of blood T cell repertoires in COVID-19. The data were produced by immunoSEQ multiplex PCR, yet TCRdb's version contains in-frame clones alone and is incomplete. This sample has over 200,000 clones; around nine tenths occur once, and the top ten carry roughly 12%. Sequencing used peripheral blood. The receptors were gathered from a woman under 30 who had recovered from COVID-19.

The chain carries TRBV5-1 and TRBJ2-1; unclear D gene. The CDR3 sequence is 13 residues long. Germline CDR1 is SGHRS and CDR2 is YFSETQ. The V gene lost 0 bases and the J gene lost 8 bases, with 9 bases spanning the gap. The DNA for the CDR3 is TGCGCCAGCAGCTTGGTCCCTATGGATGAGCAGTTCTTC. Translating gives CASSLVPMDEQFF.

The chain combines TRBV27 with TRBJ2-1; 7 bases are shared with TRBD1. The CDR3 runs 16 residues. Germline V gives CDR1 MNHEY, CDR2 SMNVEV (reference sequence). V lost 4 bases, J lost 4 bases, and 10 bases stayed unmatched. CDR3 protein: CASSSSQGMVYNEQFF. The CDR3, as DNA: TGTGCCAGCAGTTCTTCACAGGGGATGGTTTACAATGAGCAGTTCTTC.

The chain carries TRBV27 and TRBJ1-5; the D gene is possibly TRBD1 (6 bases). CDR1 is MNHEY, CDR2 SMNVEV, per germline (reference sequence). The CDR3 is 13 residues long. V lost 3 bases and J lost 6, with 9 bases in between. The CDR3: CASSLGAGQPQHF. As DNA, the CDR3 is TGTGCCAGCAGTTTGGGGGCTGGTCAGCCCCAGCATTTT.